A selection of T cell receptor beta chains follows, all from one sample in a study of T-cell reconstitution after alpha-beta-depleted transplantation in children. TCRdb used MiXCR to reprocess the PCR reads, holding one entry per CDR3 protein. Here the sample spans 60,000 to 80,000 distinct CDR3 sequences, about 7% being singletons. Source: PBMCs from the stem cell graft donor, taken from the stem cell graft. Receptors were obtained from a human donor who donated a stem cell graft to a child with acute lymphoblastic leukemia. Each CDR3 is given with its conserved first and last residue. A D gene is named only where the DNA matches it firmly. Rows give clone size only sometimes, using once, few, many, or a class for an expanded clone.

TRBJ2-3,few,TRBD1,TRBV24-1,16,TGTGCCACCAGTATCGGACAGGGTGGGAGCACAGATACGCAGTATTTT,CATSIGQGGSTDTQYF
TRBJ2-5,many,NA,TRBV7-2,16,TGTGCCAGCAGCTTGGGTTATTTAGGACAGAAAGAGACCCAGTACTTC,CASSLGYLGQKETQYF
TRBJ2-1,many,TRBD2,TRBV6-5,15,TGTGCCAGCAGTTCCCTAGCGGGACCCGGGGATGAGCAGTTCTTC,CASSSLAGPGDEQFF
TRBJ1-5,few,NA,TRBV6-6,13,TGTGCCAGCACTTTGAAGTCCTATCATCCCCAGCATTTT,CASTLKSYHPQHF
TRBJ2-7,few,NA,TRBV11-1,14,TGTGCCAGCAGCCCATCTGGACAGCACTACGAGCAGTACTTC,CASSPSGQHYEQYF
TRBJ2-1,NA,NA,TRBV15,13,TGTGCCACCAGCAGAGACCCCATGGGAGGGCAGTTCTTC,CATSRDPMGGQFF
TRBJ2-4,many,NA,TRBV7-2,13,TGTGCCAGCAGCTTAGGCCAGAAAAACATTCAGTACTTC,CASSLGQKNIQYF
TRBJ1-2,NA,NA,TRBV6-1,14,TGTGCCAGCACCTCGAGGGGGGGCGAAGATGGCTACACCTTC,CASTSRGGEDGYTF
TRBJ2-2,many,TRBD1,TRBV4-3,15,TGCGCCAGCAGCCAAGATCGGACAGGGGCCGGGGAGCTGTTTTTT,CASSQDRTGAGELFF
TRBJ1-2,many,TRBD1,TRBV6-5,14,TGTGCCAGCAGTTCCCAGGGGGGGGCCTCTGGCTACACCTTC,CASSSQGGASGYTF